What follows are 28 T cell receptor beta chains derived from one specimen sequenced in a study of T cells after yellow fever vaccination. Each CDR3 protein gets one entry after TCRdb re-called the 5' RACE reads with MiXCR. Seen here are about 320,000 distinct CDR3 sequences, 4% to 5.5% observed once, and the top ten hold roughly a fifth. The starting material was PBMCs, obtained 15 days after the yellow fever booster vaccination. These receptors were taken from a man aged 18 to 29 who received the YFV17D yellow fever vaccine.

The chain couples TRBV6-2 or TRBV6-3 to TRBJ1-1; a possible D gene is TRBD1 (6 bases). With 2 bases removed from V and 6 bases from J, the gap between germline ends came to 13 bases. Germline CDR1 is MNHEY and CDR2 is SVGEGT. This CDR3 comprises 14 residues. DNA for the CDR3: TGTGCCAGCAGTTACCTGGGGGCCGTGTCTGAAGCTTTCTTT. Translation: CASSYLGAVSEAFF.

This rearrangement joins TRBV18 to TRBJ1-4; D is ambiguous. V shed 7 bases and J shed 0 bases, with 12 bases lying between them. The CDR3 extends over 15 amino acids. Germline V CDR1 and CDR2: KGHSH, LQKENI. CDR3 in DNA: TGTGCCAGCTTTTCCTCGGGTGCAACTAATGAAAAACTGTTTTTT. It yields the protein CASFSSGATNEKLFF.

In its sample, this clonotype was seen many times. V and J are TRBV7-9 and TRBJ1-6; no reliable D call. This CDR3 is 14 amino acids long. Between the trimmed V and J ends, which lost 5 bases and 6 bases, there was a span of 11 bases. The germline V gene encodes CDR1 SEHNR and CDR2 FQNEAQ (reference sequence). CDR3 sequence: CASSPARFNSPLHF. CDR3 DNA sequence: TGTGCCAGCAGCCCCGCGAGGTTTAATTCACCCCTCCACTTT.

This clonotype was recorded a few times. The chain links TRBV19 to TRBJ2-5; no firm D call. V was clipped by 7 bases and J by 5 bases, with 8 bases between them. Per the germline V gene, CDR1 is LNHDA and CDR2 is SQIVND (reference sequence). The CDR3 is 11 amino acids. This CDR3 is CASMGPETQYF. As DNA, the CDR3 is TGTGCCAGTATGGGTCCCGAGACCCAGTACTTC.

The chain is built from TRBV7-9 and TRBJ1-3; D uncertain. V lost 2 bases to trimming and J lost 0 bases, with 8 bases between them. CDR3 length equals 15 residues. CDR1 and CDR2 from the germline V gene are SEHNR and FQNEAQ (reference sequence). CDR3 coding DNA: TGTGCCAGCAGCTTATCGGGCAGCTCTGGAAACACCATATATTTT. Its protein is CASSLSGSSGNTIYF. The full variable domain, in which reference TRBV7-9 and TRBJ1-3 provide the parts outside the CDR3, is DTGVSQNPRHKITKRGQNVTFRCDPISEHNRLYWYRQTLGQGPEFLTYFQNEAQLEKSRLLSDRFSAERPKGSFSTLEIQRTEQGDSAMYLCASSLSGSSGNTIYFGEGSWLTVV.

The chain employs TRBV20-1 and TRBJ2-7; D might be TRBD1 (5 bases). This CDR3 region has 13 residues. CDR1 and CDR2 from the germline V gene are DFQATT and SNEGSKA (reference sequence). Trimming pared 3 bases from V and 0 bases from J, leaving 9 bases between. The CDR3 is CSARTALSYEQYF. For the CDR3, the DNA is TGCAGTGCTAGGACAGCCCTCTCCTACGAGCAGTACTTC.

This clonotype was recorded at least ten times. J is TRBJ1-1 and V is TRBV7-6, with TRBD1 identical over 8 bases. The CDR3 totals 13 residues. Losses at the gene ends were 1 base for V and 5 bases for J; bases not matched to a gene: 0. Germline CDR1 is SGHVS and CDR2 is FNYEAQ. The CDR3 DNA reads TGTGCCAGCAGCTTAGACAGGGGGACTGAAGCTTTCTTT. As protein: CASSLDRGTEAFF.

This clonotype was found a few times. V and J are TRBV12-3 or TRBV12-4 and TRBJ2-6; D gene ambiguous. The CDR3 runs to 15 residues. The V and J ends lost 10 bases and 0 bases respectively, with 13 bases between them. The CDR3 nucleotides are TGTGCCACTGGGCAGGCCTCCTCTGGGGCCAACGTCCTGACTTTC. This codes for CATGQASSGANVLTF.

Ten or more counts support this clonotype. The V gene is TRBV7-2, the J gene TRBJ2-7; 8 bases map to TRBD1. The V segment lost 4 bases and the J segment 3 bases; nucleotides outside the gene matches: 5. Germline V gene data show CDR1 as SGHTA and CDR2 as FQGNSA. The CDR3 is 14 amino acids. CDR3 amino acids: CASSYGQGNYEQYF. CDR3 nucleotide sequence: TGTGCCAGCAGCTACGGACAGGGAAACTACGAGCAGTACTTC.

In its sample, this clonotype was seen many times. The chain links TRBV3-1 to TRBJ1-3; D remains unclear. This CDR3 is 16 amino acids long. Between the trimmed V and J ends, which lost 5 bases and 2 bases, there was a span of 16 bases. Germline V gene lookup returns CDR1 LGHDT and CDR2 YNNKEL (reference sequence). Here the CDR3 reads CASSAEIGFTGNTIYF. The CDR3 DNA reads TGTGCCAGCAGCGCAGAAATAGGGTTTACTGGAAACACCATATATTTT. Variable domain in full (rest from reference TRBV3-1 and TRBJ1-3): DTAVSQTPKYLVTQMGNDKSIKCEQNLGHDTMYWYKQDSKKFLKIMFSYNNKELIINETVPNRFSPKSPDKAHLNLHINSLELGDSAVYFCASSAEIGFTGNTIYFGEGSWLTVV.

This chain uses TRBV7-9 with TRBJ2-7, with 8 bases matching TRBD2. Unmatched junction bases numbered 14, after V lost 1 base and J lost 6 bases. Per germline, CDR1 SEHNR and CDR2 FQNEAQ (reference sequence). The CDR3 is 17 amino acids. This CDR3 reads CASSLVTGGARNAEQYV. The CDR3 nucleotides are TGTGCCAGCAGCTTAGTTACCGGGGGGGCCCGTAACGCCGAGCAGTACGTC.

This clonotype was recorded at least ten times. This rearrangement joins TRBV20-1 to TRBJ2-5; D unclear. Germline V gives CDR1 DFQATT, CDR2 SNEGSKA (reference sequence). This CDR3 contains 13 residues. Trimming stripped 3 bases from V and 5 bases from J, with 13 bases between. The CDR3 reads CSASVPVPETQYF. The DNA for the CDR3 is TGCAGTGCTAGTGTTCCTGTCCCGGAGACCCAGTACTTC.

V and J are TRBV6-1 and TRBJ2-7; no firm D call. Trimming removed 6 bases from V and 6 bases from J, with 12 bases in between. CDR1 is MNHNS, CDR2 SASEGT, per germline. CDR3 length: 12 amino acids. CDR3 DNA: TGTGCCAGCAGAAGCGAGACGAGCGAGCAGTACTTC. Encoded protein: CASRSETSEQYF.

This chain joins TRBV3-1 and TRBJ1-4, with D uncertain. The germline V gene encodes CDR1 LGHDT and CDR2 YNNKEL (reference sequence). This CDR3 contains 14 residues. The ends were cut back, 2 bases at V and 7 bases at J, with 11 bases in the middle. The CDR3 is CASSQRREGEKLFF. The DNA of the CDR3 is TGTGCCAGCAGCCAACGGAGGGAGGGTGAAAAACTGTTTTTT.

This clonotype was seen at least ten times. This chain's CDR3 is CASSLAPAGISEAFF. The CDR3 DNA reads TGCGCCAGCAGCTTGGCGCCCGCGGGAATATCTGAAGCTTTCTTT. V gene TRBV5-1 combines with J gene TRBJ1-1, with D unclear. The CDR3 spans 15 residues. V was trimmed by 0 bases and J by 6 bases, leaving 15 bases between them. The V gene's germline CDR1 is SGHRS and CDR2 YFSETQ.

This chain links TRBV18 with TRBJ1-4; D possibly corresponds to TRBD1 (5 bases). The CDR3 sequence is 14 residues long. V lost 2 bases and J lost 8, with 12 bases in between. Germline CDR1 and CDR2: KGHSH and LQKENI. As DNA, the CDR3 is TGTGCCAGCTCACCAGGGACCGAAGGCGAAAAACTGTTTTTT. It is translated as CASSPGTEGEKLFF.

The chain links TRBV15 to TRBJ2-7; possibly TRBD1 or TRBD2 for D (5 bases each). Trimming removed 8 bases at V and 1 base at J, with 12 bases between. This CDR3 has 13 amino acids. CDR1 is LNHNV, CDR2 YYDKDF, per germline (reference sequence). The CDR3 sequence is CATGWDVSYEQYF. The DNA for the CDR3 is TGTGCCACCGGGTGGGACGTGTCCTACGAGCAGTACTTC.

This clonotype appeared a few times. The CDR3 DNA reads as TGTGCCAGCAGCTCCGACAAGTCTCAAGAGACCCAGTACTTC. This sequence encodes CASSSDKSQETQYF. The chain employs TRBV7-9 and TRBJ2-5; D not certain. Germline V lookup: CDR1 SEHNR, CDR2 FQNEAQ (reference sequence). The V and J ends lost 4 bases and 2 bases respectively, with 11 bases between them. There are 14 residues in the CDR3.

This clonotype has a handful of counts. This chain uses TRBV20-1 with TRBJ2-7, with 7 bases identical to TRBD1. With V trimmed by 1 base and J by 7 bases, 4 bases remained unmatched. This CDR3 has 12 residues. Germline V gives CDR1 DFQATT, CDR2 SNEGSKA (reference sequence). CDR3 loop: CSARGSGGEQYF. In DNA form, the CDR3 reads TGCAGTGCTAGAGGGTCAGGGGGTGAGCAGTACTTC.

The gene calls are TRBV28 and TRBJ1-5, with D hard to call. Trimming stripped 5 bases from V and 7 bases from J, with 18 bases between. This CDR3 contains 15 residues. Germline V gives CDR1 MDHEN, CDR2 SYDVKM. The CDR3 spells CASSLRPDMAQPQHF. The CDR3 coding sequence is TGTGCCAGCAGTCTCAGACCTGACATGGCGCAGCCCCAGCATTTT. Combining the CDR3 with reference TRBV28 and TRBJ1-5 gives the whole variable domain DVKVTQSSRYLVKRTGEKVFLECVQDMDHENMFWYRQDPGLGLRLIYFSYDVKMKEKGDIPEGYSVSREKKERFSLILESASTNQTSMYLCASSLRPDMAQPQHFGDGTRLSIL.

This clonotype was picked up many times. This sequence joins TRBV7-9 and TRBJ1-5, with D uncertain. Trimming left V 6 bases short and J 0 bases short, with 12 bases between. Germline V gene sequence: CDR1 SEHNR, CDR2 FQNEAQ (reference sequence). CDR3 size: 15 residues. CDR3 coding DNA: TGTGCCAGCAGTAGGCAGTCTGATAGCAATCAGCCCCAGCATTTT. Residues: CASSRQSDSNQPQHF.

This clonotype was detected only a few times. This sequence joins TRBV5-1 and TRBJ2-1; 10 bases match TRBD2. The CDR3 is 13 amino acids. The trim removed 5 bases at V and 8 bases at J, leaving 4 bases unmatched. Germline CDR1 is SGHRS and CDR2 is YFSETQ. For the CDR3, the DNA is TGCGCCAGCAGGGCTAGCGGGGGCCATGAGCAGTTCTTC. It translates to CASRASGGHEQFF.

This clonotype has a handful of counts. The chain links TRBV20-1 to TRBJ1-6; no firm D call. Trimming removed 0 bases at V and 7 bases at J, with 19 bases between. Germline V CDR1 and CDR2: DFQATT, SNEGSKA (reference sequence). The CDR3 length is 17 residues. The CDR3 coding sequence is TGCAGTGCTAGAGATCTGGGGAAGGAGGCTCGGAATTCACCCCTCCACTTT. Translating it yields CSARDLGKEARNSPLHF.

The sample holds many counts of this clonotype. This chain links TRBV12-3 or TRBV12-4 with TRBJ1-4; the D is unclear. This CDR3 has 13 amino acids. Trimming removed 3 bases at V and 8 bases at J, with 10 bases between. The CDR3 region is CASSFVDREKLFF. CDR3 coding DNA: TGTGCCAGCAGTTTCGTCGATCGGGAAAAACTGTTTTTT.

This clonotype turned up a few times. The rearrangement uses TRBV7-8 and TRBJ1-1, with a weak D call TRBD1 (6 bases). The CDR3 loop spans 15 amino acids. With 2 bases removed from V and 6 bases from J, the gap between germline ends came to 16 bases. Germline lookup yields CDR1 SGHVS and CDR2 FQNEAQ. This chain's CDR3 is CASSLPPGQSSEAFF. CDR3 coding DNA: TGTGCCAGCAGCTTACCTCCAGGACAGTCATCTGAAGCTTTCTTT.

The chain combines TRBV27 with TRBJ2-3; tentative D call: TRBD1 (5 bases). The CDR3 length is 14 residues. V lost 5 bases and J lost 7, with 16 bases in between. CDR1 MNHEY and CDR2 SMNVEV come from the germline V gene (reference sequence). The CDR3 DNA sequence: TGTGCCAGCAGTATCCGCCCCAGGGATTATACGCAGTATTTT. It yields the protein CASSIRPRDYTQYF.

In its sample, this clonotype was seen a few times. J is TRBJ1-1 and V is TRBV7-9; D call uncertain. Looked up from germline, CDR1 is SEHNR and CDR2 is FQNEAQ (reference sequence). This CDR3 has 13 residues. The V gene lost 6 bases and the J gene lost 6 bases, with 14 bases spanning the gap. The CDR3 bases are TGTGCCAGCAGTTATATTGGGATATCTGAAGCTTTCTTT. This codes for CASSYIGISEAFF.

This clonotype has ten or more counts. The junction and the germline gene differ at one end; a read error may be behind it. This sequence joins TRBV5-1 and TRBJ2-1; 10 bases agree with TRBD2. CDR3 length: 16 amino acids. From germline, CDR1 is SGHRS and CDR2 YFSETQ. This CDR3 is CASSLDLAGAYNEQFF. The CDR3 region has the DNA TGCGCCAGCAGTTTGGATCTAGCGGGGGCCTACAATGAGCAGTTCTTC. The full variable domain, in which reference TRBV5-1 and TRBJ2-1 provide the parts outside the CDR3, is KAGVTQTPRYLIKTRGQQVTLSCSPISGHRSVSWYQQTPGQGLQFLFEYFSETQRNKGNFPGRFSGRQFSNSRSEMNVSTLELGDSALYLCASSLDLAGAYNEQFFGPGTRLTVL.